This section outlines one T cell receptor beta chain sequence together with its context. What it recognizes is unknown. This entry belongs to a study of T-cell memory formation after mild COVID-19. Study summary: There were largely donor-specific TCR clusters. Notes on the study in general: Clones that contracted clustered mainly in CM and EM if CD4+ and in EMRA if CD8+. Researchers found some responding clones in pre-infection memory, a sign that cross-reactive memory joined. A second wave expanding day 15 to 37 was CD4+-biased; contracting clones were balanced.

TCRdb itself ran the 5' RACE reads through MiXCR, one entry per CDR3 protein. The table has fewer than 700,000 distinct CDR3 sequences, approximately 21% seen once. The TCR comes from an adult woman who had mild COVID-19 (a few samples of this study predate the infection). Cell type and time point are not known. The sequencing input was PBMCs or a T cell subset sorted from them (not recorded which).

The DNA of the CDR3 is TGTGCCAGCAACCGACTGACGTGGGAGAGGGAGCAGTACTTC. Amino acid sequence: CASNRLTWEREQYF. V and J are TRBV2 and TRBJ2-7, with a weak D call TRBD2 (5 bases). Germline CDR1 is SNHLY and CDR2 is FYNNEI. Between the trimmed V and J ends, which lost 7 bases and 7 bases, there was a span of 20 bases. This CDR3 region has 14 residues.